This TCR beta chain was obtained from a study of blood T cells in healthy people across ages (dated by TCRdb to the mid-2010s). For context, the study as a whole: In model experiments, roughly one uniquely barcoded TCR beta cDNA molecule per two T cells was captured by template switching. Age-related changes in TCR beta repertoire diversity were measured in the study by deep sequencing normalized with unique cDNA molecular identifiers. The donors were split into four age groups: young (average 16 years), middle-aged (roughly 40), aged (approximately 60) and long-lived (about 82). To avoid experimental bias, donors of different ages were spread randomly across the sequencing lanes. For two donors (one aged 18 to 30 and one aged 80 or older), the study analyzed two additional independent replicas of 1 million unique cDNA reads from the same blood draw. The paper's findings and limits, for the study overall: Total diversity estimates from one million sequenced T cells were considered lower bounds and underestimates. Donor CMV infection status was unknown, potentially confounding age-related changes in expanded clonotypes. There was a strong correlation between observed TCR beta diversity and the percentage of naive T cells measured by flow cytometry. As age increased, observed TCR beta diversity per million T cells dropped in a roughly linear way, and a significant reduction was already evident by age roughly 40. Since profiling was done on bulk unsorted PBMCs, naive and antigen-experienced compartments could not be conclusively compared. Compared with the aged group, more naive CD4+ T cells, fewer expanded clones and increased TCR diversity were shown by the long-lived group, suggesting age selection.

Receptor amplification or capture employed 5' RACE. Sequencing took place on an Illumina HiSeq 2500. The second PCR ran for about 7 to 11 cycles and used a J-beta primer mix along with a sample-barcoded 5' primer. Each TCR beta cDNA molecule received a unique molecular identifier from a template-switch 5' adaptor carrying 12 random nucleotides. At least 2.5 million CDR3-containing paired-end reads were obtained from each sample. First-strand cDNA synthesis was performed from all RNA using the Mint cDNA synthesis kit, with priming by a TRBC-specific oligonucleotide. Following uracil-DNA glycosylase treatment, a first 18-cycle PCR with universal primers M1SS and BC2_uni_R was performed on all cDNA. In the authors' own workflow: Each sample was normalized by randomly selecting 1 million high-quality reads, each carrying a distinct molecular identifier. Reads with shared molecular identifiers were discarded instead of being binned into consensus sequences. CDR3 identification, clonotype clustering and error correction used MiTCR with a Q25 quality threshold and the strictest error-elimination algorithm. A nonparametric unseen species model with Euler transformation was used to estimate a lower bound on total TCR beta diversity. TCRdb reprocessed the public reads (quality trimming at Q25 with fastp, clone calling with MiXCR) and kept in-frame beta chains. Each entry is one CDR3 protein sequence, shown with its most common DNA and genes. The V and J calls reflect TCRdb's pipeline rather than the authors' work. The sample records 650,000 to 800,000 distinct CDR3 sequences, roughly half of which are singletons. 13% of the sample is held by the ten biggest clonotypes.

The roughly 42 donors, aged about 6 to 95 years, were systemically healthy Caucasian individuals from Russia. Around 10 milliliters of peripheral blood were drawn from each donor into EDTA-treated Vacutainer tubes. Ficoll-Paque density-gradient centrifugation was used to isolate PBMCs, with at least 7 million per sample. Total RNA was extracted from PBMCs with Trizol reagent, with at least 5.5 micrograms obtained per sample. The percentages of naive CD45RAhigh/CD27high T cells were determined by flow cytometry on a PBMC aliquot from every donor. Concerning this clonotype itself: What this receptor recognizes is not known. The junction differs from germline at one of its ends, possibly a read error.

The CDR1 and CDR2 encoded by the germline V gene (reference sequence) are DFQATT and SNEGSKA. Counted from cysteine to phenylalanine, this CDR3 has 13 amino acids. Left in the record is the CDR3 DNA by itself, 39 bases read in frame from the first base. Recombination connected TRBV20-1 to TRBJ1-4; 5 matching bases give a weak D call of TRBD1. Sequences were obtained from blood. The TCR comes from a woman of 80 years or more in good health. In nucleotides, the sequence is TGCAGTGCAAGAGGGACTACCCCACAGAGGCTGTTTTTT. Its translation reads: CSARGTTPQRLFF.